This TCR beta chain was recorded in a study of blood T cell repertoires in COVID-19 (dated by TCRdb to the early 2020s). Notes on the research overall: The collaborator samples originated in the United States, Italy and Spain and spanned the acute and convalescent phases of COVID-19. The prospective study material was composed of cDNA or gDNA derived from T cells, B-cell-depleted T cells, or PBMCs. Deeply sampled blood TCRbeta repertoires from subjects exposed to, actively infected with, or recovered from COVID-19 were included in the dataset. The repertoires were released in a freely available public database meant as a resource for research on the immune response to SARS-CoV-2. Samples came from the ongoing ImmuneRACE study (first 160 participants) plus 1,254 subjects from 6 global collaborators. The sample metadata nearly always contained a de-identified subject ID, COVID-19 status, age in years and sex. Where available, HLA class I and class II types were obtained from metadata supplied by the sample provider rather than from assay-based typing.

The immunoSEQ Assay, a bias-controlled multiplex PCR, was used to amplify TCRbeta CDR3 regions from genomic DNA. Under the source paper's analysis protocol: The number of nucleated cells in each sample was estimated by amplification of reference gene primers within the assay. To quantify the absolute abundance of each unique TCRbeta CDR3 rearrangement, sequence reads were collapsed and filtered. For each sample, productive Simpson clonality was calculated as the square root of Simpson's diversity index over productive rearrangements. This is the immuneACCESS table as TCRdb keeps it, with only in-frame sequences that have V and J called. A part of the clones is gone; compared with another copy, unresolved V genes explain less than half, and the rest is unexplained. D and trimming were read from the DNA, whereas the V and J calls and clone size are those reported in that table. In all, the sample holds fewer than 350,000 clones, and around 90% of those were seen once. In total, the top ten clones hold more than 7.5% of the sample.

Collaborating institutions collected whole blood in K2EDTA tubes following their own protocols. Collaborator samples were shipped for TCRbeta analysis as frozen whole blood, isolated PBMCs, or DNA extracted from either sample type. Remarks on this clone: Its antigen remains undetermined. Per-nucleotide qualities are absent, and no much larger clonotype sits a single base away.

What the work shows at the level of the full study, not this receptor alone: The amount of clinical and demographic metadata varied by source and participant and was provided uncurated.

The specimen sequenced was peripheral blood. The source of this sequence is a man between 18 and 35 years old with active or convalescent COVID-19.

CDR3 sequence: CASSHYRTAGQFRTYYEQYF. The DNA reads TGCGCCAGCAGCCACTACAGGACAGCGGGGCAGTTCCGAACCTACTACGAGCAGTACTTC. The rearrangement combines TRBV4-1 with TRBJ2-7; TRBD2 might be the D gene, on 7 matching bases. The germline V gene encodes CDR1 MGHRA and CDR2 YSYEKL. V loses 3 bases, J loses 3 bases, and the germline ends lie 30 bases apart. Inclusive of the bounding cysteine and phenylalanine, the CDR3 is 20 residues long. Only the CDR3 part of the read is kept: 60 bases, read in frame from the first base.